This T cell receptor (beta chain) was identified in a study of blood T cells in healthy people across ages. Study details: The template switching approach captured approximately one barcoded beta molecule for every two T cells.

Through a sample-barcoded 5' primer and a J-beta primer mix, a second PCR was run for roughly 7 to 12 cycles. Unique molecular identifiers of 12 random nucleotides labeled each cDNA. TCRdb re-derived calls from the 5' RACE reads in MiXCR, one entry per CDR3 protein. The data hold 1,500,000 or so distinct CDR3 sequences, with 42% observed a single time. This clonotype was recorded once. Its antigen is unidentified. Study observations and caveats: CMV infection status of these donors was not known.

Trimming shortened V by 3 bases and J by 5 bases, and 20 bases separated the two germline ends. This CDR3 has 17 amino acids. Germline-derived CDR1 and CDR2 are SGDLS and YYNGEE. This sequence originates from a woman aged 18-29 years in good health. The sample comprised blood. This chain links TRBV9 with TRBJ2-2, with D perhaps TRBD1 or TRBD2 (5 bases each). This CDR3 reads CASSGEGTSWGTGELFF. The DNA for the CDR3 is TGTGCCAGCAGCGGAGAAGGGACCTCGTGGGGTACCGGGGAGCTGTTTTTT.